The 26 T cell receptor beta chains reported below all come from one sample, sequenced in a study of blood T cells in healthy people across ages. Sample-barcoded 5' priming and a J-beta primer mix drove a second PCR of roughly 7 to 11 cycles. One entry per CDR3 protein results from TCRdb running MiXCR on the 5' RACE reads. The sample carries 1.5 million to 2 million distinct CDR3 sequences, under 30% recorded once. Input material: blood. The source is a woman aged 25 to 39 in good health.

The CDR3 bases are TGTGCCAGCAGCTGGGGCGATAGCGGGAGGCGGTCCTACGAGCAGTACTTC. It encodes CASSWGDSGRRSYEQYF. The chain uses TRBV11-2 and TRBJ2-7, with 10 nucleotides matching TRBD2. CDR3 length equals 17 residues. In germline, CDR1 is SGHAT, CDR2 FQNNGV. V trimming: 4 bases; J trimming: 1 base; junction bases outside the gene matches: 10. Filled out from reference TRBV11-2 and TRBJ2-7, the complete variable domain reads EAGVAQSPRYKIIEKRQSVAFWCNPISGHATLYWYQQILGQGPKLLIQFQNNGVVDDSQLPKDRFSAERLKGVDSTLKIQPAKLEDSAVYLCASSWGDSGRRSYEQYFGPGTRLTVT.

The sample holds a few counts of this clonotype. The CDR3 loop is CASSLGGGSAAYGYTF. In DNA form, the CDR3 reads TGTGCCAGCAGCTTAGGGGGGGGCTCGGCGGCTTATGGCTACACCTTC. The chain combines TRBV7-2 with TRBJ1-2; a possible D gene is TRBD1 (6 bases). Trimming took off 1 base at V and 5 bases at J, with 17 bases between the two ends. CDR1 is SGHTA, CDR2 FQGNSA, per germline. The CDR3 is 16 amino acids.

This clonotype appeared a few times. The chain links TRBV6-1 to TRBJ1-2; possibly TRBD1 for D (6 bases). From germline, CDR1 is MNHNS and CDR2 SASEGT. This CDR3 region has 15 residues. The ends were cut back, 5 bases at V and 4 bases at J, with 17 bases in the middle. CDR3 sequence: CASSNVGGLGYGYTF. Here the CDR3 DNA reads TGTGCCAGCAGTAATGTCGGGGGGCTAGGCTATGGCTACACCTTC.

This clonotype has a single count. The chain couples TRBV10-1 to TRBJ2-5; D is unclear. Deletions cut 5 bases from V and 11 bases from J, with 18 bases between. Germline lookup yields CDR1 WNHNN and CDR2 SYGVQD (reference sequence). The CDR3 is made up of 13 amino acids. The chain's CDR3 is CASSSQLPDEQYF. CDR3 sequence (DNA): TGCGCCAGCAGTTCCCAGCTTCCAGATGAGCAGTACTTC.

Points on this clonotype: A much larger clone is a single base away; this may be a read error. This chain joins TRBV4-1 and TRBJ1-2; TRBD1 aligns across 8 bases. In germline, CDR1 is MGHRA, CDR2 YSYEKL. Trimming took 8 bases from V and 7 from J; bases not matched to a gene: 6. The CDR3 runs 12 residues. The CDR3 protein is CASRSGGPGYTF. CDR3 DNA sequence: TGCGCCAGCCGTTCAGGGGGCCCTGGCTACACCTTC.

The CDR3 is CASSSPGQAIPNTEAFF. The CDR3 coding sequence is TGTGCCAGCAGCTCCCCAGGACAAGCGATACCGAACACTGAAGCTTTCTTT. V usage is TRBV9 and J usage is TRBJ1-1, with a weak D call TRBD1 (5 bases). The V end lost 4 bases, the J end lost 1 base, and 20 bases lay between the germline ends. There are 17 residues in the CDR3. Germline V gene data show CDR1 as SGDLS and CDR2 as YYNGEE.

This clonotype was seen a few times. V gene TRBV5-6 combines with J gene TRBJ1-6; D not resolved. CDR1 and CDR2 (germline): SGHDT, YYEEEE. Trimming took off 2 bases at V and 8 bases at J, with 14 bases between the two ends. This CDR3 region has 15 residues. The CDR3 spells CASSFRESSDSPLHF. DNA for the CDR3: TGTGCCAGCAGCTTTCGGGAATCTAGCGATTCACCCCTCCACTTT.

The table lists this clonotype with many counts. The rearrangement links TRBV29-1 to TRBJ2-7; maybe TRBD1 (5 bases). V was pared by 6 bases and J by 0 bases, with 15 bases between. This CDR3 is 14 amino acids long. Germline values: CDR1 SQVTM, CDR2 ANQGSEA. CDR3 coding DNA: TGCAGCGTCCCAGGGTCCGAAATCTCCTACGAGCAGTACTTC. Amino acid sequence: CSVPGSEISYEQYF.

The sample holds a few counts of this clonotype. The chain employs TRBV5-1 and TRBJ2-3; weak D call: TRBD2 (5 bases). CDR1 is SGHRS and CDR2 is YFSETQ in the germline V gene. The length of the CDR3 is 16 residues. The V end was cut by 4 bases, the J end by 1 base, with 16 bases between. CDR3 bases: TGCGCCAGCAGCCCTATTTATCGGGGAGGCACAGATACGCAGTATTTT. Encoded protein: CASSPIYRGGTDTQYF.

The gene calls are TRBV28 and TRBJ2-2; D is unresolved. The CDR3 has 15 amino acids. Trimming pared 5 bases from V and 1 base from J, leaving 11 bases between. Germline CDR1 reads MDHEN; CDR2 reads SYDVKM. The CDR3 DNA reads TGTGCCAGCAGTCATCTCTCGGGGAACACCGGGGAGCTGTTTTTT. Translation gives CASSHLSGNTGELFF. The whole variable domain, remainder taken from reference TRBV28 and TRBJ2-2, is DVKVTQSSRYLVKRTGEKVFLECVQDMDHENMFWYRQDPGLGLRLIYFSYDVKMKEKGDIPEGYSVSREKKERFSLILESASTNQTSMYLCASSHLSGNTGELFFGEGSRLTVL.

This clonotype was seen repeatedly, ten times or more. V and J are TRBV7-9 and TRBJ2-1; 9 positions agree with TRBD1. Looked up from germline, CDR1 is SEHNR and CDR2 is FQNEAQ (reference sequence). The CDR3 extends over 16 amino acids. The ends lost 5 bases at V and 6 bases at J; junction bases unmatched: 11. CDR3 in DNA: TGTGCCAGCAGCGTATCCGGGACAGGGACCTCCAATGAGCAGTTCTTC. Translation gives CASSVSGTGTSNEQFF.

The chain employs TRBV9 and TRBJ2-1, with D possibly matching TRBD1 (6 bases). Germline CDR1 and CDR2: SGDLS and YYNGEE. The CDR3 contains 14 residues. V lost 3 bases and J 13 bases, leaving 20 bases between the germline ends. The DNA of the CDR3 is TGTGCCAGCAGCGGACCGGACAGCCAAGAGACCCAGTTCTTC. This gives the protein CASSGPDSQETQFF.

Comment on this clonotype: A junction end diverges from the germline sequence, so it may reflect a read error. The chain combines TRBV5-1 with TRBJ1-2; no clear D gene. The CDR3 totals 13 residues. The germline V gene has CDR1 SGHRS and CDR2 YFSETQ. The CDR3 coding sequence is TGCGCCGGCAGCCCCAGCGGTAACTATGGCTACACCTTC. Protein product: CAGSPSGNYGYTF.

This clonotype was detected a few times. The gene calls are TRBV27 and TRBJ2-1; TRBD2 aligns across 10 bases. The germline V gene has CDR1 MNHEY and CDR2 SMNVEV (reference sequence). The CDR3 loop spans 20 amino acids. Losses at the gene ends were 5 bases for V and 3 bases for J; bases not matched to a gene: 19. CDR3 protein: CASSARRGLADLKGYNEQFF. CDR3 DNA: TGTGCCAGCAGTGCGAGGCGCGGACTAGCGGACCTTAAGGGCTACAATGAGCAGTTCTTC.

In its sample, this clonotype was seen a few times. The chain has TRBV15 and TRBJ2-7, with D unclear. This CDR3 is 14 amino acids long. V gave up 3 bases and J gave up 1 base, with 10 bases separating them. Per germline, CDR1 LNHNV and CDR2 YYDKDF (reference sequence). Here the CDR3 DNA reads TGTGCCACCAGCAGTGATAGGAGTTCCTACGAGCAGTACTTC. The encoded protein is CATSSDRSSYEQYF.

Remarks on this clonotype: This may be a read error, as it is one base from a much larger clone. V gene TRBV10-3 combines with J gene TRBJ2-5; TRBD1 might be the D (5 bases). CDR1 ENHRY and CDR2 SYGVKD come from the germline V gene. CDR3 length equals 12 residues. V lost 3 bases, J lost 11 bases, and 13 bases lay in between. This chain's CDR3 is CAISDVDNEQYF. In DNA, the CDR3 is TGTGCCATCAGTGACGTGGACAATGAGCAGTACTTC.

The chain recombines TRBV4-1 with TRBJ2-1; D is ambiguous. Germline values: CDR1 MGHRA, CDR2 YSYEKL. This CDR3 region has 15 residues. Trimming removed 0 bases at V and 2 bases at J, with 8 bases between. CDR3 region: CASSQDGSPYNEQFF. CDR3 nucleotides: TGCGCCAGCAGCCAAGACGGTAGCCCCTACAATGAGCAGTTCTTC.

This clonotype was recorded at least ten times. The chain links TRBV4-1 to TRBJ2-4, with D possibly matching TRBD1 (6 bases). There are 17 residues in the CDR3. V lost 2 bases to trimming and J lost 3 bases, with 17 bases between them. Germline-derived CDR1 and CDR2 are MGHRA and YSYEKL. The CDR3 here is CASSQPYRDLGKNIQYF. The CDR3 nucleotides read TGCGCCAGCAGCCAACCTTACAGGGACCTGGGCAAAAACATTCAGTACTTC.

Note on this clonotype: This may be a read error: a much more frequent sequence differs by one nucleotide. The chain recombines TRBV7-9 with TRBJ2-1, with D possibly TRBD1 on 7 matching bases. This CDR3 spans 16 amino acids. Looked up from germline, CDR1 is SEHNR and CDR2 is FQNEAQ (reference sequence). This CDR3 is CAGSLARGVVYNEQFF. The CDR3 DNA reads TGTGCCGGCAGCTTAGCCAGGGGGGTTGTCTACAATGAGCAGTTCTTC.

This clonotype was seen a handful of times. V and J are TRBV5-1 and TRBJ1-2; no definite D call. The V and J ends lost 7 bases and 0 bases respectively, with 13 bases between them. Germline V gene sequence: CDR1 SGHRS, CDR2 YFSETQ. The CDR3 contains 14 residues. The CDR3 sequence: CASGLEGSNYGYTF. The CDR3 DNA follows: TGCGCCAGCGGACTAGAGGGATCTAACTATGGCTACACCTTC.

This clonotype was detected a few times. This sequence joins TRBV5-5 and TRBJ2-7, with D possibly being TRBD1 or TRBD2 (5 bases each). The CDR3 totals 15 residues. CDR1 is SGHKS and CDR2 is YYEKEE in the germline V gene (reference sequence). Trimming took 3 bases from V and 7 from J, leaving 20 bases between them. The DNA of the CDR3 is TGTGCCAGCAGCTCGATGGTCCAGGGCCGAGGGGAGCAGTACTTC. Protein product: CASSSMVQGRGEQYF.

The chain has TRBV7-2 and TRBJ2-3; D call uncertain. CDR1 SGHTA and CDR2 FQGNSA come from the germline V gene. The V and J ends lost 5 bases and 5 bases respectively, with 14 bases between them. The CDR3 sequence is 14 residues long. The DNA for the CDR3 is TGTGCCAGCAGCGCGCGACTCCCGGGAGATACGCAGTATTTT. As protein: CASSARLPGDTQYF.

J is TRBJ1-5 and V is TRBV6-5, with D hard to call. V dropped 4 bases and J dropped 7 bases, with 8 bases sitting between them. The germline gives CDR1 MNHEY, CDR2 SVGAGI. The CDR3 sequence is 12 residues long. Here the CDR3 reads CASSSTWQPQHF. CDR3 DNA sequence: TGTGCCAGCAGTTCCACATGGCAGCCCCAGCATTTT.

This clonotype has just a few counts. The chain couples TRBV18 to TRBJ2-7; a weak D match, TRBD1 (5 bases). Germline CDR1 is KGHSH and CDR2 is LQKENI. This CDR3 is 14 amino acids long. Deletions cut 3 bases from V and 6 bases from J, with 15 bases between. The DNA of the CDR3 is TGTGCCAGCTCACCCCAAGGGGCTCTTGGCGAGCAGTACTTC. It is translated as CASSPQGALGEQYF.

Only one count was recorded for this clonotype. At one end, the junction sequence differs from germline, possibly due to a read error. The CDR3 reads CASSWTPTDGFTF. In nucleotides, the CDR3 is TGTGCCAGCAGCTGGACCCCCACAGATGGCTTCACCTTC. This chain links TRBV7-2 with TRBJ1-2; D ambiguous. This CDR3 contains 13 residues. Germline V gives CDR1 SGHTA, CDR2 FQGNSA.

This clonotype was observed many times. This sequence joins TRBV24-1 and TRBJ2-1; 7 nucleotides align to TRBD1. CDR1 KGHDR and CDR2 SFDVKD come from the germline V gene. Trimming removed 4 bases from V and 8 bases from J; junction bases left unmatched: 13. This CDR3 is built from 16 residues. CDR3 sequence (DNA): TGTGCCACCAGTGACCCGACAGGGAGCAGGATCCATGAGCAGTTCTTC. This translates into CATSDPTGSRIHEQFF.